The source of this T cell receptor (beta chain) is a study of control samples from healthy donors and cancer patients. Assay used: immunoSEQ multiplex PCR; TCRdb lists only in-frame clones, some missing. This sample carries 15,000 to 18,000 clones, 75% to 90% of them seen once, and the ten largest clones take around 10%. J gave up 4 bases and V 7 bases, and 6 bases lay outside the gene matches. In germline, CDR1 is LNHDA, CDR2 SQIVND (reference sequence). CDR3 size: 13 residues. The chain combines TRBV19 with TRBJ1-2; 7 bases map to TRBD1. This sequence was found in a woman in her seventies with colorectal cancer. The specimen sequenced was PBMCs. The CDR3 DNA follows: TGTGCCAGTATAAGACAGGGAGGCTATGGCTACACCTTC. The encoded protein is CASIRQGGYGYTF.